This T cell receptor beta chain is from a study of cytomegalovirus exposure and HLA in healthy donors. Whole-study context: The study's early data release held roughly 90 million unique TCRs from HLA-typed donors. Study-level results: Reports showed the classifier diagnosing cytomegalovirus status with high specificity and sensitivity. Altogether, some 160 TCR beta chains were recorded as cytomegalovirus-associated. Specificity for CMV antigens was confirmed in vitro for a few of the CMV-associated chains.

There are 16 residues in the CDR3. With 5 bases clipped from V and 1 base from J, the junction kept 7 bases outside the gene matches. CDR1 is MNHNY and CDR2 is SVGAGI in the germline V gene (reference sequence). Both 60 Vbeta primers and 13 Jbeta primers went into the PCR. Only in-frame clones appear in the TCRdb table, and some are missing; sequencing was by immunoSEQ multiplex PCR. The sample carries about 150,000 clones, more than 8% recorded once. Concerning this clone: Its specificity is not known.

This TCR was sampled from a man aged 45 to 65 in good health and CMV-seronegative. Sequences were obtained from PBMCs. V is TRBV6-6 and J is TRBJ2-7; 11 nucleotides match TRBD2. The CDR3 spells CASSPTSGRLSYEQYF. CDR3 DNA sequence: TGTGCCAGCAGTCCAACTAGCGGGAGACTTTCCTACGAGCAGTACTTC.